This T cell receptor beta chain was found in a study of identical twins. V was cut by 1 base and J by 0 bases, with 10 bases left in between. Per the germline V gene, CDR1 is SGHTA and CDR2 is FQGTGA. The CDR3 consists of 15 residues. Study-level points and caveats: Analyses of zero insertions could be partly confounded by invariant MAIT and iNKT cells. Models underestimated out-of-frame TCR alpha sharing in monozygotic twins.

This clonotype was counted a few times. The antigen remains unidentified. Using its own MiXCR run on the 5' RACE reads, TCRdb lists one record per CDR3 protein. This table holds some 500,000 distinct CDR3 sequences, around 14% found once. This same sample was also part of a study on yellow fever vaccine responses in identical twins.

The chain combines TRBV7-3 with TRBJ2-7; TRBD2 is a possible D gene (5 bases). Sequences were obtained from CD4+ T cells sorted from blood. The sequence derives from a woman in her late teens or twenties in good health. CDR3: CASSLMTGSSYEQYF. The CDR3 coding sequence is TGTGCCAGCAGCTTAATGACGGGGAGCTCCTACGAGCAGTACTTC.